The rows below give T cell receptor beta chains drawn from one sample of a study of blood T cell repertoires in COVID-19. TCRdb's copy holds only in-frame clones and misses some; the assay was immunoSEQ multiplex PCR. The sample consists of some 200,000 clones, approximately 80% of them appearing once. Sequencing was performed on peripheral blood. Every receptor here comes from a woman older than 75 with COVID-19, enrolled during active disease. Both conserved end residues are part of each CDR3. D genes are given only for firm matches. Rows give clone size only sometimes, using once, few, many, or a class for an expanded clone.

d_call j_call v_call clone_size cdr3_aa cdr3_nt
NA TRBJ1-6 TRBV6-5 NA CASTLSRGGSPLHF TGTGCCAGCACTCTTTCCCGGGGGGGGTCACCCCTCCACTTT
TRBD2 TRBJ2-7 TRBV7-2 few CASSSLAGPSYEQYF TGTGCCAGCAGCTCTCTAGCGGGACCCTCCTACGAGCAGTACTTC
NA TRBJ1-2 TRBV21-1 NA CASSKAGQAF TGTGCCAGCAGCAAAGCCGGCCAGGCGTTC
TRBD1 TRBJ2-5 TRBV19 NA CASSILAGQGARRTQYF TGTGCCAGTAGTATCCTTGCGGGCCAGGGGGCGCGGAGAACCCAGTACTTC
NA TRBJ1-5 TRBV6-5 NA CASSPSAGDRPQHF TGTGCCAGCAGCCCGTCCGCTGGAGACCGGCCCCAGCATTTT
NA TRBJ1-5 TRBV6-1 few CASSEVSGGNQPQHF TGTGCCAGCAGTGAAGTTTCGGGGGGCAATCAGCCCCAGCATTTT
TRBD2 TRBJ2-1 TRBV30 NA CAWSVKTSGTYNEQFF TGTGCCTGGAGTGTCAAGACTAGCGGAACCTACAATGAGCAGTTCTTC
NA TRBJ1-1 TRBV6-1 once CASSEHGGGEAFF TGTGCCAGCAGTGAACATGGGGGCGGTGAAGCTTTCTTT
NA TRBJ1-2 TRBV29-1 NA CSVAGHMVPDALYTF TGCAGCGTTGCGGGACATATGGTCCCAGATGCCCTTTACACCTTC
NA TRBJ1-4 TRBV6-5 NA CASRFGTPNEKLFF TGTGCCAGCAGATTCGGGACACCAAATGAAAAACTGTTTTTT
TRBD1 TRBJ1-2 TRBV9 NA CASSAGQEHGYTF TGTGCCAGCAGCGCCGGACAGGAGCATGGCTACACCTTC
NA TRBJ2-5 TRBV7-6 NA CASSFGGIYQETQYF TGTGCCAGCAGCTTCGGAGGGATCTATCAAGAGACCCAGTACTTC
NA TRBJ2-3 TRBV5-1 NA CASSLALSTDTQYF TGCGCCAGCAGCTTGGCCTTGAGCACAGATACGCAGTATTTT
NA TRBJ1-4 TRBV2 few CASSDRSEKLFF TGTGCCAGCAGTGATCGGAGTGAAAAACTGTTTTTT
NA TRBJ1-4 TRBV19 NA CASSIGGGREKLFF TGTGCCAGTAGTATAGGCGGGGGCCGGGAAAAACTGTTTTTT
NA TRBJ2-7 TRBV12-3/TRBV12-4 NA CASTSAGYEQYF TGTGCCAGCACCTCCGCGGGCTACGAGCAGTACTTC
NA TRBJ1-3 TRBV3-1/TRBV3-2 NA CASSQVQNTIYF TGTGCCAGCAGCCAAGTTCAAAACACCATATATTTT
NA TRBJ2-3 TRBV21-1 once CASSKIKTGGGNF TGTGCCAGCAGCAAAATAAAAACGGGGGGAGGGAATTTT
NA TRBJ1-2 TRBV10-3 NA CAISGGRVGPFNYGYTF TGTGCCATCAGTGGCGGCCGCGTAGGCCCTTTTAACTATGGCTACACCTTC
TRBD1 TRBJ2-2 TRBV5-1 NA CASSRGQGIPGELFF TGCGCCAGCAGCAGGGGACAGGGTATTCCCGGGGAGCTGTTTTTT
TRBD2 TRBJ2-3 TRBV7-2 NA CASSLAAGGSSTQYF TGTGCCAGCAGCTTAGCGGCGGGGGGGTCCAGTACGCAGTATTTT
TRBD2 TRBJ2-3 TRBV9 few CASSVSSGRLTGSTDTQYF TGTGCCAGCAGCGTAAGCAGCGGGAGACTTACCGGGAGCACAGATACGCAGTATTTT
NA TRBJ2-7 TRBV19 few CASSIGIRGRYEQYF TGTGCCAGTAGTATCGGAATTCGAGGGCGCTACGAGCAGTACTTC
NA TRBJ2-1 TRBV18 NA CASSPGGNNEQFF TGTGCCAGCTCCCCCGGGGGAAACAATGAGCAGTTCTTC
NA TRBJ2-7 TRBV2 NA CASSESRRKAEQYF TGTGCCAGCAGTGAGTCCAGGAGGAAAGCCGAGCAGTACTTC
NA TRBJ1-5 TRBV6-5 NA CASTGHRNQPQHF TGTGCCAGCACTGGACACCGGAATCAGCCCCAGCATTTT
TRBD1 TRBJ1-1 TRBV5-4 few CASSQQGTLNTEAFF TGTGCCAGCAGCCAACAGGGGACTTTGAACACTGAAGCTTTCTTT